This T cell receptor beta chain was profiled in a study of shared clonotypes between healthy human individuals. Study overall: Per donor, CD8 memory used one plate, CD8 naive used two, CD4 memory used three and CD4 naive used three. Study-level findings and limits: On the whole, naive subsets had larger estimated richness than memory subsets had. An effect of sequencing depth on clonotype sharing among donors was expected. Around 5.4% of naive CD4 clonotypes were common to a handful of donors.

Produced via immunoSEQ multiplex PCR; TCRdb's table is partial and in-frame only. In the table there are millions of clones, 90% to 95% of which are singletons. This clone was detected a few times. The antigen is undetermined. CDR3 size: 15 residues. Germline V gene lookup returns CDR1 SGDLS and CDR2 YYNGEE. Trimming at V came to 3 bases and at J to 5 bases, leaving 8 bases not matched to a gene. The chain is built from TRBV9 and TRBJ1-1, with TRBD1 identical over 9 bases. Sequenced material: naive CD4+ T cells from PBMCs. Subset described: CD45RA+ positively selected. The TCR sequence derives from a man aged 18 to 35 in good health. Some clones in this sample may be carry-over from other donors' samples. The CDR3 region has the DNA TGTGCCAGCAGCGCCGAACAGGGGGCAGGGACTGAAGCTTTCTTT. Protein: CASSAEQGAGTEAFF.